The 20 T cell receptor beta chains below were found in one sample sequenced in a study of CD8 T cells in ankylosing spondylitis. Study-wide findings and caveats: A TCR beta motif made of fewer than ten highly homologous variants seemed typical of ankylosing spondylitis blood.

The antigens of these receptors remain unknown. Via MiXCR, TCRdb re-called the 5' RACE reads, giving one row per CDR3 protein. Altogether hundreds of thousands of distinct CDR3 sequences are present, roughly 26% being singletons, with the ten largest covering approximately 1%. The sequencing sample was made of blood, either unsorted or a sorted T cell fraction (not recorded which). The receptor source for this set is a male donor with ankylosing spondylitis.

This chain links TRBV3-1 with TRBJ2-2, with D unresolved. There are 15 residues in the CDR3. The V gene's germline CDR1 is LGHDT and CDR2 YNNKEL (reference sequence). V shed 4 bases and J shed 0 bases, with 9 bases lying between them. The CDR3 bases are TGTGCCAGCAGCCCGGACGTGGCGAACACCGGGGAGCTGTTTTTT. It is translated as CASSPDVANTGELFF.

The V gene is TRBV7-9, the J gene TRBJ2-1, with D maybe TRBD2 (5 bases). Deletions cut 1 base from V and 5 bases from J, with 12 bases between. CDR3 length: 15 amino acids. CDR1 is SEHNR, CDR2 FQNEAQ, per germline (reference sequence). CDR3 region: CASSLEAGRNNEQFF. In nucleotides, the CDR3 is TGTGCCAGCAGCTTAGAGGCGGGCCGCAACAATGAGCAGTTCTTC.

The rearrangement uses TRBV5-1 and TRBJ2-1; 7 bases match TRBD2. Germline V gene sequence: CDR1 SGHRS, CDR2 YFSETQ. The CDR3 length is 14 residues. J lost 9 bases, V lost 4 bases, and 10 bases had no gene match. DNA of the CDR3: TGCGCCAGCAGCACTCTATTAACGGGAGGTGAGCAGTTCTTC. This encodes CASSTLLTGGEQFF.

The chain recombines TRBV5-1 with TRBJ1-5, with D possibly TRBD1 on 6 matching bases. Germline CDR1 SGHRS, CDR2 YFSETQ. V lost 1 base to trimming and J lost 7 bases, with 12 bases between them. This CDR3 has 14 residues. CDR3 sequence: CASSLQGNGQPQHF. CDR3 coding DNA: TGCGCCAGCAGCTTGCAGGGGAACGGACAGCCCCAGCATTTT. Using reference TRBV5-1 and TRBJ1-5 for the parts outside the CDR3, the full variable domain is KAGVTQTPRYLIKTRGQQVTLSCSPISGHRSVSWYQQTPGQGLQFLFEYFSETQRNKGNFPGRFSGRQFSNSRSEMNVSTLELGDSALYLCASSLQGNGQPQHFGDGTRLSIL.

V usage is TRBV11-2 and J usage is TRBJ1-1; D is undetermined. CDR1 is SGHAT, CDR2 FQNNGV, per germline. CDR3 size: 14 residues. V lost 0 bases, J lost 6 bases, and 11 bases lay in between. The CDR3 spells CASSLDRSIPEAFF. As DNA, the CDR3 is TGTGCCAGCAGCTTAGATCGGTCAATCCCTGAAGCTTTCTTT. The full variable domain, its missing parts supplied by reference TRBV11-2 and TRBJ1-1, is EAGVAQSPRYKIIEKRQSVAFWCNPISGHATLYWYQQILGQGPKLLIQFQNNGVVDDSQLPKDRFSAERLKGVDSTLKIQPAKLEDSAVYLCASSLDRSIPEAFFGQGTRLTVV.

In this sample, this clonotype turned up a few times. V gene TRBV4-2 combines with J gene TRBJ1-2, with D possibly matching TRBD1 (6 bases). Germline V CDR1 and CDR2: LGHNA, YNFKEQ. The CDR3 is made up of 16 amino acids. Between the trimmed V and J ends, which lost 1 base and 5 bases, there was a span of 17 bases. The CDR3 sequence is CASSQGLPGESYGYTF. CDR3 DNA: TGTGCCAGCAGCCAAGGTTTGCCAGGGGAAAGTTATGGCTACACCTTC.

The table lists this clonotype with many counts. CDR3 in amino acids: CASSLGSQSEAFF. The CDR3 bases are TGTGCCAGCAGTTTAGGCAGCCAAAGTGAAGCTTTCTTT. The chain employs TRBV12-3 or TRBV12-4 and TRBJ1-1; D not certain. V lost 1 base and J 7 bases, leaving 10 bases between the germline ends. The CDR3 spans 13 residues.

The chain has TRBV20-1 and TRBJ2-3; 7 bases line up with TRBD1. The CDR3 extends over 14 amino acids. J gave up 4 bases and V 5 bases, and 9 bases lay outside the gene matches. Germline CDR1 DFQATT, CDR2 SNEGSKA (reference sequence). CDR3 sequence reads: CSAPDRVEADTQYF. As DNA, the CDR3 is TGCAGTGCTCCCGACAGGGTAGAGGCAGATACGCAGTATTTT.

Only a few counts were recorded for this clonotype. J is TRBJ1-4 and V is TRBV6-1; D gene ambiguous. This CDR3 spans 15 amino acids. Germline CDR1 MNHNS, CDR2 SASEGT. V lost 7 bases to trimming and J lost 4 bases, with 16 bases between them. For the CDR3, the DNA is TGTGCCAGCACCGACGGACTTAGAAATAATGAAAAACTGTTTTTT. Protein sequence: CASTDGLRNNEKLFF.

The chain carries TRBV30 and TRBJ1-6; D remains ambiguous. This CDR3 is built from 14 residues. V was shortened by 2 bases and J by 1 base, with 6 bases between the two germline ends. CDR1 and CDR2 from the germline V gene are GTSNPN and SVGIG (reference sequence). This CDR3 is CAWSSGSYNSPLHF. CDR3 DNA: TGTGCCTGGAGTTCGGGTTCCTATAATTCACCCCTCCACTTT.

This sequence joins TRBV10-1 and TRBJ2-1, with 9 bases aligning to TRBD2. The CDR3 has 15 amino acids. V shed 0 bases and J 13 bases; nucleotides not matched to a gene: 10. The germline V gene encodes CDR1 WNHNN and CDR2 SYGVQD (reference sequence). This CDR3 is CASSESLLAGGLQFF. The CDR3, as DNA: TGCGCCAGCAGTGAGTCGTTACTAGCGGGTGGGCTTCAGTTCTTC.

The rearrangement joins TRBV5-1 to TRBJ1-5, with D unresolved. The V gene's germline CDR1 is SGHRS and CDR2 YFSETQ. CDR3 length: 16 amino acids. The V gene lost 4 bases and the J gene lost 0 bases, with 14 bases spanning the gap. The CDR3 nucleotides are TGCGCCAGCAGCCCCAGTGGGATGTATAGCAATCAGCCCCAGCATTTT. Amino acid sequence: CASSPSGMYSNQPQHF.

This clonotype was detected only once. This chain joins TRBV29-1 and TRBJ2-3; the match to TRBD1 covers 7 bases. With 2 bases clipped from V and 1 base from J, the junction kept 9 bases outside the gene matches. This CDR3 has 16 amino acids. Germline V gene sequence: CDR1 SQVTM, CDR2 ANQGSEA. The CDR3 loop reads CSVETGQLGGTDTQYF. The CDR3 DNA reads TGCAGCGTTGAAACGGGACAGCTGGGGGGCACAGATACGCAGTATTTT.

The table lists this clonotype with a few counts. This chain uses TRBV29-1 with TRBJ2-5, with 8 positions matching TRBD1. CDR3 size: 13 residues. CDR1 SQVTM and CDR2 ANQGSEA come from the germline V gene. V was clipped by 7 bases and J by 5 bases; unmatched bases: 9. The CDR3 reads CSADTGGRETQYF. The CDR3 coding sequence is TGCAGCGCGGACACAGGGGGTCGGGAGACCCAGTACTTC.

The chain has TRBV12-3 or TRBV12-4 and TRBJ1-2; TRBD1 might be the D (6 bases). Trimming removed 9 bases at V and 6 bases at J, with 20 bases between. There are 14 residues in the CDR3. The chain's CDR3 is CASLGVAGADGYTF. The CDR3 DNA follows: TGTGCCAGTTTGGGGGTAGCGGGGGCAGATGGCTACACCTTC.

This clonotype was picked up a small number of times. V is TRBV11-3 and J is TRBJ2-2, with D perhaps TRBD2 (5 bases). Trimming took 3 bases from V and 4 from J, leaving 12 bases between them. The germline V gene encodes CDR1 SGHNT and CDR2 YENEEA. The CDR3 runs to 15 residues. This chain's CDR3 is CASSFEGIGTGELFF. As DNA, the CDR3 is TGTGCCAGCAGCTTCGAGGGTATTGGCACCGGGGAGCTGTTTTTT.

The gene calls are TRBV7-9 and TRBJ2-2, with 7 bases lining up with TRBD1. The V segment lost 6 bases and the J segment 4 bases; nucleotides outside the gene matches: 8. This CDR3 is built from 15 residues. The germline CDR1 and CDR2 sequences are SEHNR and FQNEAQ (reference sequence). CDR3 region: CASRRPTGTTGELFF. CDR3 DNA sequence: TGTGCCAGCAGGAGACCGACAGGGACCACCGGGGAGCTGTTTTTT.

This clonotype turned up a few times. The J gene is TRBJ1-1, the V gene TRBV7-2; TRBD1 aligns across 9 bases. The junction had 7 bases not matched to a gene; V was cut back by 3 bases and J by 5 bases. The germline V gene has CDR1 SGHTA and CDR2 FQGNSA. This CDR3 has 15 amino acids. CDR3 sequence (DNA): TGTGCCAGCAGCTTCGAAACAGGGGGCGCTACTGAAGCTTTCTTT. The encoded protein is CASSFETGGATEAFF. Full variable domain (remainder filled in from reference TRBV7-2 and TRBJ1-1): GAGVSQSPSNKVTEKGKDVELRCDPISGHTALYWYRQSLGQGLEFLIYFQGNSAPDKSGLPSDRFSAERTGGSVSTLTIQRTQQEDSAVYLCASSFETGGATEAFFGQGTRLTVV.

This clonotype has a count of ten or more. CDR3 amino acids: CSASFGGPTEAFF. The CDR3 DNA follows: TGCAGCGCCTCGTTCGGGGGGCCAACTGAAGCTTTCTTT. The J gene is TRBJ1-1, the V gene TRBV29-1; TRBD1 is a possible D gene (6 bases). Deletions cut 7 bases from V and 5 bases from J, with 17 bases between. CDR3 length equals 13 residues. Germline assignment: CDR1 SQVTM and CDR2 ANQGSEA. The full variable domain, in which reference TRBV29-1 and TRBJ1-1 provide the parts outside the CDR3, is SAVISQKPSRDICQRGTSLTIQCQVDSQVTMMFWYRQQPGQSLTLIATANQGSEATYESGFVIDKFPISRPNLTFSTLTVSNMSPEDSSIYLCSASFGGPTEAFFGQGTRLTVV.

The chain recombines TRBV20-1 with TRBJ2-1; D perhaps matches TRBD1 (6 bases). The CDR3 contains 15 residues. Germline CDR1 is DFQATT and CDR2 is SNEGSKA (reference sequence). V was trimmed by 1 base and J by 7 bases, leaving 17 bases between them. The CDR3 nucleotides read TGCAGTGCTAGAGCCCCCGCTCGCAGGGGAAATGAGCAGTTCTTC. Its translation: CSARAPARRGNEQFF.